What follows are 22 T cell receptor beta chains derived from one specimen sequenced in a study of T cell changes during pregnancy in multiple sclerosis (dated by TCRdb to between 2017 and 2020). Libraries were prepared through the immunoSEQ multiplex PCR assay. The clones in this table, taken by TCRdb from immuneACCESS, are in-frame only. Not every clone is retained; where verified, under half of the shortfall comes from an unresolved V gene, and the cause of the rest is unknown. This sample holds 65,000 to 90,000 clones; around 90% were observed only once. 0.25% to 0.3% of the sample lies in the top ten. The sequences come from CD4+ T cells from peripheral blood mononuclear cells, collected after pregnancy. The source of these receptors is a female donor with multiple sclerosis, enrolled in a pregnancy study.

This clone was found once. The chain is built from TRBV7-2 and TRBJ2-5; TRBD2 aligns across 10 bases. Trimming cost V 5 bases and J 1 base; bases outside gene matches: 4. The length of the CDR3 is 15 residues. Looked up from germline, CDR1 is SGHTA and CDR2 is FQGNSA. CDR3 in DNA: TGTGCCAGCAGCGTCCGACTAGCGGGCCAAGAGACCCAGTACTTC. It codes for CASSVRLAGQETQYF. The entire variable domain, with the rest obtained from reference TRBV7-2 and TRBJ2-5, is as follows: GAGVSQSPSNKVTEKGKDVELRCDPISGHTALYWYRQSLGQGLEFLIYFQGNSAPDKSGLPSDRFSAERTGGSVSTLTIQRTQQEDSAVYLCASSVRLAGQETQYFGPGTRLLVL.

The rearrangement links TRBV7-3 to TRBJ1-1; tentative D call: TRBD1 (5 bases). V lost 6 bases and J 7 bases, leaving 15 bases between the germline ends. CDR3 length: 13 residues. Germline V CDR1 and CDR2: SGHTA, FQGTGA. The CDR3 DNA sequence: TGTGCCAGCAGTGTCGATACAGGCCATGAAGCTTTCTTT. It is translated as CASSVDTGHEAFF.

V usage is TRBV10-3 and J usage is TRBJ2-3; TRBD2 matches at 9 bases. J gave up 2 bases and V 10 bases, and 4 bases lay outside the gene matches. This CDR3 comprises 13 residues. From germline, CDR1 is ENHRY and CDR2 SYGVKD. CDR3 DNA sequence: TGTGCCACAATAGCGGGAGACACAGATACGCAGTATTTT. It is translated as CATIAGDTDTQYF.

This chain joins TRBV4-1 and TRBJ1-3; D gene ambiguous. Germline values: CDR1 MGHRA, CDR2 YSYEKL. The CDR3 has 15 residues. The germline V and J ends were trimmed by 1 base and 2 bases, with 9 bases remaining between them. The CDR3 nucleotides read TGCGCCAGCAGCCAAGCGGGTGGAGCTGGAAACACCATATATTTT. Its protein is CASSQAGGAGNTIYF.

This rearrangement joins TRBV7-9 to TRBJ1-5, with TRBD1 as a possible D gene (6 bases). The CDR3 loop spans 13 amino acids. Germline loops: CDR1 SEHNR, CDR2 FQNEAQ (reference sequence). Trimming stripped 4 bases from V and 9 bases from J, with 13 bases between. CDR3 sequence reads: CASSSEGGGPQHF. The CDR3 DNA is TGTGCCAGCAGCTCAGAGGGAGGGGGGCCCCAGCATTTT.

The CDR3 DNA sequence: TGTGCCAGTAGTATCTCACAGGGTATTTACAATGAGCAGTTCTTC. It encodes CASSISQGIYNEQFF. V usage is TRBV19 and J usage is TRBJ2-1; a weak D match, TRBD1 (6 bases). The ends were cut back, 3 bases at V and 4 bases at J, with 13 bases in the middle. This CDR3 region has 15 residues. Germline values: CDR1 LNHDA, CDR2 SQIVND (reference sequence).

The V and J genes are TRBV29-1 and TRBJ2-6, with D tentatively TRBD2 (6 bases). This CDR3 contains 16 residues. Germline V lookup: CDR1 SQVTM, CDR2 ANQGSEA. V was cut by 3 bases and J by 1 base, with 13 bases left in between. In DNA form, the CDR3 reads TGCAGCGTTGATTTCCCGGAGGGATCTGGGGCCAACGTCCTGACTTTC. It codes for CSVDFPEGSGANVLTF. The full variable domain, in which reference TRBV29-1 and TRBJ2-6 provide the parts outside the CDR3, is SAVISQKPSRDICQRGTSLTIQCQVDSQVTMMFWYRQQPGQSLTLIATANQGSEATYESGFVIDKFPISRPNLTFSTLTVSNMSPEDSSIYLCSVDFPEGSGANVLTFGAGSRLTVL.

For this clone: Because it lacks the conserved phenylalanine or tryptophan at the end, this CDR3 is likely a read error. The chain combines TRBV6-5 with TRBJ2-7, with 9 bases fitting TRBD1. The germline V gene encodes CDR1 MNHEY and CDR2 SVGAGI. J lost 6 bases, V lost 5 bases, and 8 bases had no gene match. This CDR3 comprises 14 residues. CDR3 in DNA: TGTGCCAGCAGTCTTAGGGACAGGGAGGGCGAGCAGTACCTC. Amino acid sequence: CASSLRDREGEQYL.

The chain joins TRBV7-9 to TRBJ2-2; perhaps TRBD1 as D (7 bases). Germline V gene sequence: CDR1 SEHNR, CDR2 FQNEAQ (reference sequence). V lost 5 bases and J lost 4, with 14 bases in between. The length of the CDR3 is 15 residues. The CDR3 protein is CASSPRQGGTGELFF. In nucleotides, the CDR3 is TGTGCCAGCAGCCCCCGACAGGGAGGCACCGGGGAGCTGTTTTTT.

The V gene is TRBV29-1, the J gene TRBJ2-4; possible D gene TRBD1, 6 bases. This CDR3 has 13 residues. Germline V gene lookup returns CDR1 SQVTM and CDR2 ANQGSEA. V lost 3 bases to trimming and J lost 8 bases, with 14 bases between them. In nucleotides, the CDR3 is TGCAGCGTTGAGACCACAGGGCACCACATTCAGTACTTC. This codes for CSVETTGHHIQYF. Based on the CDR3 plus reference TRBV29-1 and TRBJ2-4, the full variable domain is SAVISQKPSRDICQRGTSLTIQCQVDSQVTMMFWYRQQPGQSLTLIATANQGSEATYESGFVIDKFPISRPNLTFSTLTVSNMSPEDSSIYLCSVETTGHHIQYFGAGTRLSVL.

This rearrangement joins TRBV7-9 to TRBJ1-1; TRBD1 aligns across 7 bases. V dropped 5 bases and J dropped 1; count of bases not matched to a gene: 13. Germline-derived CDR1 and CDR2 are SEHNR and FQNEAQ (reference sequence). This CDR3 region has 17 residues. The CDR3 bases are TGTGCCAGCAGCCCGGGACAGCTCCCCGCGGGGAACACTGAAGCTTTCTTT. Its translation is CASSPGQLPAGNTEAFF.

This clone was counted a few times. The rearrangement joins TRBV11-1 to TRBJ2-7, with a weak D call TRBD2 (6 bases). Germline V lookup: CDR1 SGHAT, CDR2 FQDESV (reference sequence). This CDR3 contains 16 residues. The V and J ends lost 3 bases and 1 base respectively, with 16 bases between them. CDR3 nucleotides: TGTGCCAGCAGCTTTTCCTCGGGTAGCGGTTCCTACGAGCAGTACTTC. It specifies CASSFSSGSGSYEQYF.

V is TRBV21-1 and J is TRBJ2-1; the table's D call, TRBD2, was not checked against the DNA. TRBV21-1 is recorded as a pseudogene. CDR3 length: 19 residues. The CDR3 DNA sequence: TGTGCCAGCAGCAAAGCGTTGTTGCTAGCGGCCCCAGAATACAATGAGCAGTTCTTC. The encoded protein is CASSKALLLAAPEYNEQFF.

The CDR3 DNA follows: TGTGCCAGCTCACCAGAACAGCCCTACGAGCAGTACTTC. Translation gives CASSPEQPYEQYF. The V gene is TRBV18, the J gene TRBJ2-7; unclear D gene. Germline V CDR1 and CDR2: KGHSH, LQKENI. This CDR3 contains 13 residues. The V gene lost 2 bases and the J gene lost 2 bases, with 7 bases spanning the gap.

The chain combines TRBV11-2 with TRBJ2-7; D is undetermined. Between the trimmed V and J ends, which lost 7 bases and 2 bases, there was a span of 21 bases. Germline loops: CDR1 SGHAT, CDR2 FQNNGV. The CDR3 is made up of 16 amino acids. Written as DNA, the CDR3 is TGTGCCAGCACCTCAAGATACCGGCAGCGAACCTACGAGCAGTACTTC. Amino acid sequence: CASTSRYRQRTYEQYF. The complete variable domain, with remaining parts taken from reference TRBV11-2 and TRBJ2-7, reads EAGVAQSPRYKIIEKRQSVAFWCNPISGHATLYWYQQILGQGPKLLIQFQNNGVVDDSQLPKDRFSAERLKGVDSTLKIQPAKLEDSAVYLCASTSRYRQRTYEQYFGPGTRLTVT.

This rearrangement joins TRBV7-8 to TRBJ2-2; weak D call: TRBD1 (6 bases). The germline V gene encodes CDR1 SGHVS and CDR2 FQNEAQ. V lost 2 bases and J 5 bases, leaving 12 bases between the germline ends. The CDR3 is 15 amino acids. The CDR3 here is CASSLWTEQTGELFF. CDR3 nucleotides: TGTGCCAGCAGCTTATGGACAGAACAAACCGGGGAGCTGTTTTTT.

With regard to this clone: Other DNA variants within this sample encode the same CDR3. The rearrangement joins TRBV5-1 to TRBJ1-2; 8 positions match TRBD1. Losses at the gene ends were 0 bases for V and 8 bases for J; bases not matched to a gene: 6. The CDR3 runs to 14 residues. Germline lookup yields CDR1 SGHRS and CDR2 YFSETQ. For the CDR3, the DNA is TGCGCCAGCAGCTTGGCCGGGACAGGAGGGGGCTACACCTTC. Its protein product is CASSLAGTGGGYTF.

As regards this clone: The sample contains more than one DNA sequence encoding this CDR3. The chain is built from TRBV2 and TRBJ2-7; 8 bases match TRBD1. The V and J ends lost 9 bases and 1 base, in that order; junction bases with no gene match: 2. Germline V gene sequence: CDR1 SNHLY, CDR2 FYNNEI. The length of the CDR3 is 12 residues. CDR3 sequence: CASNRGSYEQYF. The CDR3, as DNA: TGTGCCAGTAACAGGGGGTCCTACGAGCAGTACTTC.

The chain has TRBV28 and TRBJ2-7, with 10 positions matching TRBD1. Trimming cost V 4 bases and J 0 bases; bases outside gene matches: 3. The germline gives CDR1 MDHEN, CDR2 SYDVKM. The CDR3 has 15 amino acids. Here the CDR3 reads CASSSDRGLSYEQYF. The CDR3 region has the DNA TGTGCCAGCAGTTCCGACAGGGGGCTCTCCTACGAGCAGTACTTC.

Here the CDR3 reads CASSDDRGMSGANVLTF. The DNA for the CDR3 is TGTGCCAGCAGCGACGACAGGGGTATGTCTGGGGCCAACGTCCTGACTTTC. The V gene is TRBV9, the J gene TRBJ2-6; the match to TRBD1 covers 8 bases. The CDR3 is 17 residues long. Germline assignment: CDR1 SGDLS and CDR2 YYNGEE. V lost 3 bases and J lost 1; bases outside the gene matches: 6.

The CDR3 here is CASSLTEKQFF. The CDR3 DNA is TGTGCCAGCAGCTTAACGGAGAAGCAGTTCTTC. This chain links TRBV11-2 with TRBJ2-1; D gene ambiguous. The CDR3 loop spans 11 amino acids. Germline CDR1 and CDR2: SGHAT and FQNNGV. V shed 2 bases and J shed 11 bases, with 7 bases lying between them.

The rearrangement joins TRBV4-2 to TRBJ1-2, with D possibly matching TRBD1 (5 bases). V was shortened by 0 bases and J by 4 bases, with 21 bases between the two germline ends. The CDR3 spans 18 residues. The germline gives CDR1 LGHNA, CDR2 YNFKEQ. For the CDR3, the DNA is TGTGCCAGCAGCCAAGATCGGGGGAGTAATAACTATGGCTATGGCTACACCTTC. Translation: CASSQDRGSNNYGYGYTF.